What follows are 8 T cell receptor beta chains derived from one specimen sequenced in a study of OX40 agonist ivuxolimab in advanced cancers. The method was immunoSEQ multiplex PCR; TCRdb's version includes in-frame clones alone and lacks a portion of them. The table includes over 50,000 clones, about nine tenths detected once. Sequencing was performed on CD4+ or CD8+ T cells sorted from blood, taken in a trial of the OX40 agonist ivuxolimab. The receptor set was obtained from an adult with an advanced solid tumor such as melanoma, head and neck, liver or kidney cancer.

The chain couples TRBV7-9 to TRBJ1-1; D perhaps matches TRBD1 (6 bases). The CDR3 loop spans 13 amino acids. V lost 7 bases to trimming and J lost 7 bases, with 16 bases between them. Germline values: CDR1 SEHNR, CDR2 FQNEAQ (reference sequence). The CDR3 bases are TGTGCCAGCACCCCGGGACAAAGGGTTGAAGCTTTCTTT. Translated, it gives CASTPGQRVEAFF.

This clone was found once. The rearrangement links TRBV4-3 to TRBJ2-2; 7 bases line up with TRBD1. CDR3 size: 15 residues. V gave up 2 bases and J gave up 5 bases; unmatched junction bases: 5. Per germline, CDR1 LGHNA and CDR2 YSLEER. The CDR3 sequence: CASSQFGQATGELFF. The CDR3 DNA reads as TGCGCCAGCAGCCAATTCGGACAGGCTACCGGGGAGCTGTTTTTT.

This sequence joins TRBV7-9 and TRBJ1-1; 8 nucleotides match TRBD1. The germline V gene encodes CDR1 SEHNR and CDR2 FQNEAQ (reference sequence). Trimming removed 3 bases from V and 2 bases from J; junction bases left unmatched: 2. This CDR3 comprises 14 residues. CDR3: CASSFDRGNTEAFF. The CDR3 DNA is TGTGCCAGCAGCTTCGACAGGGGAAACACTGAAGCTTTCTTT.

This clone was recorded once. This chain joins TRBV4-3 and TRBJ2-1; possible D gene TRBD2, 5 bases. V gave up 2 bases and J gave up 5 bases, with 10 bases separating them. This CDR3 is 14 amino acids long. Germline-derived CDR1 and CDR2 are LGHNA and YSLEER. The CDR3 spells CASSQLSSNNEQFF. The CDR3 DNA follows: TGCGCCAGCAGCCAATTGTCTAGCAACAATGAGCAGTTCTTC.

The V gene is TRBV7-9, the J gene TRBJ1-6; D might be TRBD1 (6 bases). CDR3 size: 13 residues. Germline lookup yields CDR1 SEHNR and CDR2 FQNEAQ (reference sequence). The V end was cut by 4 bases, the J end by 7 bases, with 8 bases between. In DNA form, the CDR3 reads TGTGCCAGCAGCTCCCAGGGGAATTCACCCCTCCACTTT. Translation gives CASSSQGNSPLHF.

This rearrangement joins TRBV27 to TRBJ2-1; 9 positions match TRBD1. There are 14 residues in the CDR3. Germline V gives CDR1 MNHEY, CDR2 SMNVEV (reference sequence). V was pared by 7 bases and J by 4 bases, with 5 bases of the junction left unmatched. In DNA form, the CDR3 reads TGTGCCAGCACCCGGACAGGGGATTACAATGAGCAGTTCTTC. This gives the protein CASTRTGDYNEQFF.

Here the CDR3 DNA reads TGTGCCAGCAGTTTTGCGGGGGCCCCCTACGAGCAGTACTTC. This encodes CASSFAGAPYEQYF. The rearrangement uses TRBV27 and TRBJ2-7, with a possible D match to TRBD2 (7 bases). V was cut by 3 bases and J by 2 bases, with 11 bases left in between. The CDR3 covers 14 residues. Germline CDR1 and CDR2: MNHEY and SMNVEV (reference sequence).

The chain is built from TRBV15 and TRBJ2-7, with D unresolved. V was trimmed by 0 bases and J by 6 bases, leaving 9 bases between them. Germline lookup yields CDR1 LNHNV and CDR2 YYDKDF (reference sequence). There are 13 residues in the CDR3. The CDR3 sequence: CATSRDRLREQYF. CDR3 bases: TGTGCCACCAGCAGAGATCGGCTACGCGAGCAGTACTTC. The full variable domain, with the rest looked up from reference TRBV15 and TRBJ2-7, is DAMVIQNPRYQVTQFGKPVTLSCSQTLNHNVMYWYQQKSSQAPKLLFHYYDKDFNNEADTPDNFQSRRPNTSFCFLDIRSPGLGDTAMYLCATSRDRLREQYFGPGTRLTVT.